The 26 T cell receptor beta chains below come from one sample, sequenced in a study of blood T cell repertoires in COVID-19. Assay: immunoSEQ multiplex PCR; the TCRdb copy retains only in-frame clones and omits some. The data show over 35,000 clones, about nine tenths seen once. Sequenced sample: peripheral blood. The receptors shown here come from a woman under 40 in a cohort sampled during active COVID-19.

The chain employs TRBV6-2 or TRBV6-3 and TRBJ2-3; possibly TRBD2 for D (6 bases). The CDR3 covers 16 residues. From germline, CDR1 is MNHEY and CDR2 SVGEGT. Trimming removed 2 bases at V and 0 bases at J, with 12 bases between. Written as DNA, the CDR3 is TGTGCCAGCAGTTACATGGTCGGAGGGAGCACAGATACGCAGTATTTT. Amino acid sequence: CASSYMVGGSTDTQYF.

This clone was recorded only once. The chain joins TRBV28 to TRBJ2-1; D is unclear. The V gene lost 2 bases and the J gene lost 0 bases, with 8 bases spanning the gap. Germline V CDR1 and CDR2: MDHEN, SYDVKM. The CDR3 runs to 15 residues. The CDR3: CASSLIASSYNEQFF. CDR3 DNA: TGTGCCAGCAGTTTAATCGCGAGCTCCTACAATGAGCAGTTCTTC.

V and J are TRBV19 and TRBJ1-1; a weak D match, TRBD1 (5 bases). The CDR3 has 13 residues. Germline CDR1 is LNHDA and CDR2 is SQIVND (reference sequence). V dropped 3 bases and J dropped 4 bases, with 9 bases sitting between them. CDR3 sequence reads: CASSIGGGTEAFF. In nucleotides, the CDR3 is TGTGCCAGTAGTATTGGCGGGGGCACTGAAGCTTTCTTT.

The chain uses TRBV27 and TRBJ1-2; D gene uncertain. CDR3 length equals 18 residues. The V end lost 6 bases, the J end lost 0 bases, and 23 bases lay between the germline ends. The germline V gene encodes CDR1 MNHEY and CDR2 SMNVEV (reference sequence). CDR3 bases: TGTGCCAGCAGCCCATGGGTTGAGATTTGGACTTCTAACTATGGCTACACCTTC. Translating gives CASSPWVEIWTSNYGYTF.

The chain joins TRBV6-4 to TRBJ1-5, with 9 bases fitting TRBD1. Germline V gives CDR1 MRHNA, CDR2 SNTAGT. The CDR3 length is 15 residues. Trimming at V came to 7 bases and at J to 6 bases, leaving 10 bases not matched to a gene. In DNA, the CDR3 is TGTGCCAGCACCCGGAGACAGGGGGACGGTCAGCCCCAGCATTTT. Residues: CASTRRQGDGQPQHF.

This sequence joins TRBV19 and TRBJ1-5; D is unclear. This CDR3 is 16 amino acids long. Germline CDR1 reads LNHDA; CDR2 reads SQIVND (reference sequence). V dropped 7 bases and J dropped 0 bases, with 16 bases sitting between them. The CDR3 DNA reads as TGTGCCAGTACCTCCGGGATTCAATATAGCAATCAGCCCCAGCATTTT. Its protein is CASTSGIQYSNQPQHF.

The chain employs TRBV6-5 and TRBJ1-1; D possibly corresponds to TRBD1 (5 bases). This CDR3 region has 11 residues. Trimming removed 9 bases from V and 4 bases from J, with 9 bases in between. The germline V gene has CDR1 MNHEY and CDR2 SVGAGI. The chain's CDR3 is CASDSGTEAFF. CDR3 DNA: TGTGCCAGTGACAGTGGCACTGAAGCTTTCTTT.

The V gene is TRBV5-1, the J gene TRBJ2-3; 9 bases map to TRBD2. This CDR3 contains 19 residues. In germline, CDR1 is SGHRS, CDR2 YFSETQ. Unmatched junction bases numbered 18, after V lost 4 bases and J lost 3 bases. CDR3 nucleotide sequence: TGCGCCAGCAGCCGAAGGTTGGCGGTAGCGGGAGACCCTACAGATACGCAGTATTTT. Residues: CASSRRLAVAGDPTDTQYF.

The J gene is TRBJ2-4, the V gene TRBV10-2; 7 nucleotides line up with TRBD1. CDR1 and CDR2 (germline): WSHSY, SAAADI. The length of the CDR3 is 14 residues. J gave up 1 base and V 7 bases, and 4 bases lay outside the gene matches. CDR3 nucleotides: TGCGCCAGCAACGCACAGGGGGCCAAAAACATTCAGTACTTC. Protein sequence: CASNAQGAKNIQYF.

The CDR3 nucleotides are TGTGCCAGCAGTTACTCAAGGGGGAACACTGAAGCTTTCTTT. It yields the protein CASSYSRGNTEAFF. The chain has TRBV6-5 and TRBJ1-1, with a tentative D call TRBD1 (5 bases). CDR1 and CDR2 from the germline V gene are MNHEY and SVGAGI. CDR3 length: 14 residues. V gave up 0 bases and J gave up 1 base, with 6 bases separating them.

The genes are TRBV7-2 and TRBJ2-7; no clear D gene. Germline lookup yields CDR1 SGHTA and CDR2 FQGNSA. The V end was cut by 1 base, the J end by 6 bases, with 7 bases between. The CDR3 totals 12 residues. The CDR3 here is CASSLVGREQYF. CDR3 coding DNA: TGTGCCAGCAGCTTAGTTGGGCGCGAGCAGTACTTC.

The chain is built from TRBV5-1 and TRBJ2-7, with TRBD1 matching 7 bases. J was trimmed by 5 bases and V by 4 bases; bases with no gene match: 15. The CDR3 sequence is 16 residues long. Germline-derived CDR1 and CDR2 are SGHRS and YFSETQ. CDR3 loop: CASSPTPTGVFNEQYF. In DNA, the CDR3 is TGCGCCAGCAGCCCGACCCCAACAGGGGTGTTCAACGAGCAGTACTTC.

The chain links TRBV19 to TRBJ2-3, with D perhaps matching TRBD2 (5 bases). Germline values: CDR1 LNHDA, CDR2 SQIVND (reference sequence). V dropped 5 bases and J dropped 0 bases, with 15 bases sitting between them. The CDR3 runs to 16 residues. Here the CDR3 reads CASSPVGRASTDTQYF. CDR3 nucleotide sequence: TGTGCCAGTAGTCCCGTCGGGCGGGCTAGCACAGATACGCAGTATTTT.

The chain links TRBV19 to TRBJ1-5; tentative D call: TRBD1 (6 bases). The germline V gene has CDR1 LNHDA and CDR2 SQIVND (reference sequence). The ends were cut back, 0 bases at V and 7 bases at J, with 13 bases in the middle. The CDR3 is 15 amino acids. In nucleotides, the CDR3 is TGTGCCAGTAGTATAGATGGGGGGCGGGGGCAGCCCCAGCATTTT. It is translated as CASSIDGGRGQPQHF.

This sequence joins TRBV19 and TRBJ2-6; TRBD1 agrees at 8 bases. CDR1 is LNHDA, CDR2 SQIVND, per germline (reference sequence). CDR3 length: 17 amino acids. V dropped 4 bases and J dropped 1; count of bases not matched to a gene: 6. The chain's CDR3 is CASSSGQGWSGANVLTF. As DNA, the CDR3 is TGTGCCAGTAGTAGCGGACAGGGTTGGTCTGGGGCCAACGTCCTGACTTTC.

The J gene is TRBJ2-1, the V gene TRBV10-3, with TRBD2 as a possible D gene (6 bases). The CDR3 extends over 15 amino acids. Germline loops: CDR1 ENHRY, CDR2 SYGVKD. Trimming removed 7 bases at V and 4 bases at J, with 17 bases between. CDR3 coding DNA: TGTGCCATCAACCCGGGAGTCATGGGGTACAATGAGCAGTTCTTC. This translates into CAINPGVMGYNEQFF.

This rearrangement joins TRBV7-8 to TRBJ2-1, with 12 positions matching TRBD2. This CDR3 has 16 amino acids. In germline, CDR1 is SGHVS, CDR2 FQNEAQ. The V segment lost 1 base and the J segment 7 bases; nucleotides outside the gene matches: 5. In DNA, the CDR3 is TGTGCCAGCAGCTTAGTACGGCTAGCGGGGGGGAATGAGCAGTTCTTC. Encoded protein: CASSLVRLAGGNEQFF.

The V gene is TRBV12-3 or TRBV12-4, the J gene TRBJ2-1; a weak D match, TRBD2 (6 bases). V was clipped by 6 bases and J by 5 bases, with 11 bases between them. The length of the CDR3 is 13 residues. As DNA, the CDR3 is TGTGCCAGCAGCCAATGGAGGGACAATGAGCAGTTCTTC. Its translation is CASSQWRDNEQFF.

The chain carries TRBV19 and TRBJ2-5; D uncertain. The CDR3 runs to 14 residues. V was pared by 4 bases and J by 1 base, with 10 bases between. Germline assignment: CDR1 LNHDA and CDR2 SQIVND (reference sequence). The CDR3 is CASSSGGSQETQYF. The CDR3 nucleotides read TGTGCCAGTAGTAGTGGCGGATCCCAAGAGACCCAGTACTTC.

This clone was observed a few times. V and J are TRBV5-4 and TRBJ1-1, with no clear D. The CDR3 is 15 amino acids. With 0 bases removed from V and 4 bases from J, the gap between germline ends came to 13 bases. The germline CDR1 and CDR2 sequences are SGHNT and YYREEE (reference sequence). In DNA form, the CDR3 reads TGTGCCAGCAGCTTGGCCGGGTCCGGGAGCACTGAAGCTTTCTTT. Protein sequence: CASSLAGSGSTEAFF. The whole variable domain, remainder taken from reference TRBV5-4 and TRBJ1-1, is ETGVTQSPTHLIKTRGQQVTLRCSSQSGHNTVSWYQQALGQGPQFIFQYYREEENGRGNFPPRFSGLQFPNYSSELNVNALELDDSALYLCASSLAGSGSTEAFFGQGTRLTVV.

The genes are TRBV5-4 and TRBJ2-5; 7 bases are shared with TRBD2. Germline-derived CDR1 and CDR2 are SGHNT and YYREEE (reference sequence). The CDR3 sequence is 14 residues long. J gave up 5 bases and V 4 bases, and 8 bases lay outside the gene matches. CDR3 nucleotide sequence: TGTGCCAGCAGCGTTGAGACGCGGGGGGAGACCCAGTACTTC. The encoded protein is CASSVETRGETQYF.

This chain links TRBV10-3 with TRBJ1-1; 7 bases match TRBD1. The CDR3 totals 14 residues. Germline CDR1 ENHRY, CDR2 SYGVKD. After removal of 4 bases from V and 2 bases from J, the junction contained 4 bases not matched to a gene. The CDR3 here is CAISGGTVNTEAFF. As DNA, the CDR3 is TGTGCCATCAGTGGGGGGACAGTCAACACTGAAGCTTTCTTT.

The chain has TRBV24-1 and TRBJ2-6; perhaps TRBD2 as D (5 bases). The germline V gene encodes CDR1 KGHDR and CDR2 SFDVKD. There are 16 residues in the CDR3. Trimming shortened V by 4 bases and J by 1 base, and 10 bases separated the two germline ends. The DNA of the CDR3 is TGTGCCACCAGTGACCCACGGGGTTCTGGGGCCAACGTCCTGACTTTC. Protein sequence: CATSDPRGSGANVLTF.

This clone has just one count. The rearrangement uses TRBV6-5 and TRBJ1-1; 7 bases line up with TRBD1. Germline lookup yields CDR1 MNHEY and CDR2 SVGAGI. V was clipped by 2 bases and J by 0 bases; unmatched bases: 0. CDR3 length: 14 amino acids. CDR3 loop: CASSYQGVNTEAFF. The DNA of the CDR3 is TGTGCCAGCAGTTACCAGGGGGTGAACACTGAAGCTTTCTTT.

This clone was seen only a few times. The chain couples TRBV27 to TRBJ1-5; the match to TRBD1 covers 9 bases. The CDR3 loop spans 17 amino acids. The germline CDR1 and CDR2 sequences are MNHEY and SMNVEV (reference sequence). Unmatched junction bases numbered 14, after V lost 5 bases and J lost 6 bases. As DNA, the CDR3 is TGTGCCAGCAGTCCCAACAGGGGGCGTCTTCTGAGTCAGCCCCAGCATTTT. As protein: CASSPNRGRLLSQPQHF.

The rearrangement links TRBV12-3 or TRBV12-4 to TRBJ1-4; D is undetermined. The CDR3 is 12 amino acids. V was shortened by 3 bases and J by 8 bases, with 7 bases between the two germline ends. DNA for the CDR3: TGTGCCAGCAGTTTCTATTGGGAAAAACTGTTTTTT. Protein: CASSFYWEKLFF.